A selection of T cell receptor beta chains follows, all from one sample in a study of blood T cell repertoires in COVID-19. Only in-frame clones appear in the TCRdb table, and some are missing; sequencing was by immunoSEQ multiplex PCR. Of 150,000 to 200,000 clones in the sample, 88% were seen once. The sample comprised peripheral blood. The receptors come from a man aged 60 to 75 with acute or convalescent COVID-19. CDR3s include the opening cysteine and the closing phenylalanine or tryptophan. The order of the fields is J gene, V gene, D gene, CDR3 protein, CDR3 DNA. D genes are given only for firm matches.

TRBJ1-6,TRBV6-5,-,CASSYLGDYNSPLHF,TGTGCCAGCAGTTACTTAGGGGACTATAATTCACCCCTCCACTTT
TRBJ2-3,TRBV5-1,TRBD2,CASSLAGTSGTDTQYF,TGCGCCAGCAGCTTGGCCGGGACTAGCGGTACAGATACGCAGTATTTT
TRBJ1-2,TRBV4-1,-,CASSQAPGQSYTF,TGCGCCAGCAGCCAAGCGCCAGGACAGAGCTACACCTTC
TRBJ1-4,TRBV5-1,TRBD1,CASSLAGRGDEKLFF,TGCGCCAGCAGCTTGGCGGGCAGGGGGGACGAAAAACTGTTTTTT
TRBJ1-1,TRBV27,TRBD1,CATWTGASEAFF,TGTGCCACTTGGACAGGCGCTAGTGAAGCTTTCTTT
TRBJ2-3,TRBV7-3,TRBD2,CASSPTSGGTDTQYF,TGTGCCAGCAGCCCCACTAGCGGGGGGACAGATACGCAGTATTTT
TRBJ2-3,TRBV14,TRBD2,CASTAGVIGTQYF,TGTGCCAGCACGGCGGGAGTGATAGGTACGCAGTATTTT
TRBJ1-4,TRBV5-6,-,CASSTGGKFEKLFF,TGTGCCAGCAGCACGGGAGGGAAGTTTGAAAAACTGTTTTTT
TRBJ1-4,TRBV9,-,CASSVAGGIGQEKLFF,TGTGCCAGCAGCGTAGCGGGGGGGATAGGTCAGGAAAAACTGTTTTTT
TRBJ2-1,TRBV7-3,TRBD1,CASSLGQALYNEQFF,TGTGCCAGCAGCCTCGGACAGGCCCTCTACAATGAGCAGTTCTTC
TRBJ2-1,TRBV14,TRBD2,CASSLGLAGGNEQFF,TGTGCCAGCAGCCTGGGACTAGCGGGGGGTAATGAGCAGTTCTTC
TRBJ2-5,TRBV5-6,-,CASSFQGWETQYF,TGTGCCAGCAGCTTCCAGGGTTGGGAGACCCAGTACTTC
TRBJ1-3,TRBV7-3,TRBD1,CASSPGQGIGNTIYF,TGTGCCAGCAGCCCGGGACAGGGGATTGGAAACACCATATATTTT
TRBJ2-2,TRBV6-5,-,CASSYRTPSGELFF,TGTGCCAGCAGTTACAGGACTCCTTCCGGGGAGCTGTTTTTT
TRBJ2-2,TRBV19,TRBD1,CASRSGQGGPGELFF,TGTGCCAGTAGGAGTGGACAGGGGGGCCCCGGGGAGCTGTTTTTT
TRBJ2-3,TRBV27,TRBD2,CASSLAGGPRTDTQYF,TGTGCCAGCAGTCTAGCGGGGGGCCCACGCACAGATACGCAGTATTTT
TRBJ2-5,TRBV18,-,CASSPSVVETQYF,TGTGCCAGCTCACCCAGCGTGGTCGAGACCCAGTACTTC
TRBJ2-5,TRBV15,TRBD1,CATSSDRGSAETQYF,TGTGCCACCAGCAGCGACAGGGGGTCGGCAGAGACCCAGTACTTC
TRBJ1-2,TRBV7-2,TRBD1,CASSPRGTVNYGYTF,TGTGCCAGCAGCCCCAGGGGGACAGTCAACTATGGCTACACCTTC
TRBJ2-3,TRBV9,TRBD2,CASSVPLGSGGPTDTQYF,TGTGCCAGCAGCGTTCCCCTAGGTAGCGGGGGGCCCACAGATACGCAGTATTTT
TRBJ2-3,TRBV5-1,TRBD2,CASSWTSGSTDTQYF,TGCGCCAGCAGCTGGACTAGCGGTAGCACAGATACGCAGTATTTT
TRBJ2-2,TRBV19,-,CASSTGLGGELFF,TGTGCCAGTAGTACAGGCCTCGGCGGGGAGCTGTTTTTT
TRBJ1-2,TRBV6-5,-,CASSPRGRNYGYTF,TGTGCCAGCAGTCCCCGGGGTAGGAACTATGGCTACACCTTC